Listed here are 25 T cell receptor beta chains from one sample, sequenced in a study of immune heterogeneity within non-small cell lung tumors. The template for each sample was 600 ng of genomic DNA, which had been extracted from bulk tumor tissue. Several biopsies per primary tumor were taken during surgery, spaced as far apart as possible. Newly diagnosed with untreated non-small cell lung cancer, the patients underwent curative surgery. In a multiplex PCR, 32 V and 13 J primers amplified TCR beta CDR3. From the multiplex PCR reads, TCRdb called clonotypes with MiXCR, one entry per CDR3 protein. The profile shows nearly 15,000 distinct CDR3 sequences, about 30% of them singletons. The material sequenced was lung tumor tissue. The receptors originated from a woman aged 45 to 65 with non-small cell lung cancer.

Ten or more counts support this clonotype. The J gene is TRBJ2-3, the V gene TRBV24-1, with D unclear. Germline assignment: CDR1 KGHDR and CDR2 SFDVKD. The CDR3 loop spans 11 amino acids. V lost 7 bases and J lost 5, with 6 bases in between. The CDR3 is CATRAGDTQYF. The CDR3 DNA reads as TGTGCCACCAGAGCCGGAGATACGCAGTATTTT.

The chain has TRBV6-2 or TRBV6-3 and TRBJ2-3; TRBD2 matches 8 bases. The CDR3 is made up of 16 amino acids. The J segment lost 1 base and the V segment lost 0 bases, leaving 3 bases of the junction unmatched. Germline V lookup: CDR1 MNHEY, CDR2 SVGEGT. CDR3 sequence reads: CASSYSRRGGTDTQYF. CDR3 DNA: TGTGCCAGCAGTTACTCGAGGCGGGGGGGCACAGATACGCAGTATTTT.

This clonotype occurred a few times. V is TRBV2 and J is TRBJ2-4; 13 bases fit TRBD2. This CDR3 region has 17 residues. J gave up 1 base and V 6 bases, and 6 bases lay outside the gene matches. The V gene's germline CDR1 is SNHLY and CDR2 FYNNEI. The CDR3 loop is CASSLTSGGFAKNIQYF. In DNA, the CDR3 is TGTGCCAGCAGCCTGACTAGCGGGGGGTTCGCCAAAAACATTCAGTACTTC.

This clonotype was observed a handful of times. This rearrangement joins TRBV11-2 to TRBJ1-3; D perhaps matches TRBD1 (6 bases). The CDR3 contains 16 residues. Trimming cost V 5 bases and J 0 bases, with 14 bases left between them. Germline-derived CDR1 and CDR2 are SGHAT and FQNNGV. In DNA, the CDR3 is TGTGCCAGCAGCGTACAGGGTTGGCTCTCTGGAAACACCATATATTTT. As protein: CASSVQGWLSGNTIYF.

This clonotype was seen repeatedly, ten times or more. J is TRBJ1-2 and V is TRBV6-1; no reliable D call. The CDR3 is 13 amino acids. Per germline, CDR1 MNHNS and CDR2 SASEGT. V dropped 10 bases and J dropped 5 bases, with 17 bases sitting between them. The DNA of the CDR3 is TGTGCCATCTTAAAAGTGGGTGGGTATGGCTACACCTTC. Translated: CAILKVGGYGYTF.

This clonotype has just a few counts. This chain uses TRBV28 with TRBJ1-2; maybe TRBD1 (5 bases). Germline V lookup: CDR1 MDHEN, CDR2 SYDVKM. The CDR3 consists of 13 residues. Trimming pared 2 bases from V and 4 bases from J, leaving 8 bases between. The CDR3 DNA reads TGTGCCAGCAGTTTAGGAGGGACCTATGGCTACACCTTC. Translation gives CASSLGGTYGYTF.

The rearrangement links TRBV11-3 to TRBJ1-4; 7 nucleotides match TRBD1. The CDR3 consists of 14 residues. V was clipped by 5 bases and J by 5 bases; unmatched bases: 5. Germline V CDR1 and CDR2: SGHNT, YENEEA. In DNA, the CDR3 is TGTGCCAGCAGCCCAGGGGGGTCCAATGAAAAACTGTTTTTT. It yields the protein CASSPGGSNEKLFF.

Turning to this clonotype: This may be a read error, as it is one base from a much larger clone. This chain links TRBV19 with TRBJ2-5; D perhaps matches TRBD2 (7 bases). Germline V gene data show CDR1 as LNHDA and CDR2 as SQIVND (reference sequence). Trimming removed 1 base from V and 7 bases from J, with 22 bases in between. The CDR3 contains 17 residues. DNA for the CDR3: TGTGCCAGTAGTATAGCCTCCACCGGACTAGGGGGAGGGACCCAGTACTTC. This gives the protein CASSIASTGLGGGTQYF.

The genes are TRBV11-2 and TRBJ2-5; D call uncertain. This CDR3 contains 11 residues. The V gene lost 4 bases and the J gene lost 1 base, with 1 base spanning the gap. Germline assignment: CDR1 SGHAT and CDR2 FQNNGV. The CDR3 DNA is TGTGCCAGCAGCTCCCAAGAGACCCAGTACTTC. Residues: CASSSQETQYF. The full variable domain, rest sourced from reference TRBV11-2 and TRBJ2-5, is EAGVAQSPRYKIIEKRQSVAFWCNPISGHATLYWYQQILGQGPKLLIQFQNNGVVDDSQLPKDRFSAERLKGVDSTLKIQPAKLEDSAVYLCASSSQETQYFGPGTRLLVL.

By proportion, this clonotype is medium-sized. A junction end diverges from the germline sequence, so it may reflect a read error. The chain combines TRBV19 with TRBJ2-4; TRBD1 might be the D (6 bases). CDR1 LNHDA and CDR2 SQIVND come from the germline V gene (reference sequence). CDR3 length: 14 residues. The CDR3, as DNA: TGTGCCAGTAGGCCCCGGGGAGCTCAGGTGGGGGCAGCCTTC. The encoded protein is CASRPRGAQVGAAF. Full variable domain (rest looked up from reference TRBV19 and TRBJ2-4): DGGITQSPKYLFRKEGQNVTLSCEQNLNHDAMYWYRQDPGQGLRLIYYSQIVNDFQKGDIAEGYSVSREKKESFPLTVTSAQKNPTAFYLCASRPRGAQVGAAFGAGTRLSVL.

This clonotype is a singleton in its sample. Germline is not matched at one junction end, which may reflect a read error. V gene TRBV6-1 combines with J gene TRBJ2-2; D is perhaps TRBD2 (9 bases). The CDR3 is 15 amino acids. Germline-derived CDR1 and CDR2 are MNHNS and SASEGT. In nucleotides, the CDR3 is TGTGCCAGCAGTGAACCAGGGGGCGGCGGGGGGGAGCTTTTTTTT. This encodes CASSEPGGGGGELFF.

The CDR3 sequence is CATGAYNEQFF. In DNA, the CDR3 is TGTGCCACCGGTGCCTACAATGAGCAGTTCTTC. V usage is TRBV6-1 and J usage is TRBJ2-1; D not resolved. Trimming pared 10 bases from V and 2 bases from J, leaving 6 bases between. From germline, CDR1 is MNHNS and CDR2 SASEGT. This CDR3 comprises 11 residues.

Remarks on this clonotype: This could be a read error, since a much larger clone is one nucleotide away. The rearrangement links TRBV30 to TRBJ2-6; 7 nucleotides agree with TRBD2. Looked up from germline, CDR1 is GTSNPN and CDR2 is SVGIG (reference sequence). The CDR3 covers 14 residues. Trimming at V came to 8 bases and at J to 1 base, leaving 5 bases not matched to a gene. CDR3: CARMGGSGANVLTF. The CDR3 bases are TGTGCCCGGATGGGGGGGTCTGGGGCCAACGTCCTGACTTTC.

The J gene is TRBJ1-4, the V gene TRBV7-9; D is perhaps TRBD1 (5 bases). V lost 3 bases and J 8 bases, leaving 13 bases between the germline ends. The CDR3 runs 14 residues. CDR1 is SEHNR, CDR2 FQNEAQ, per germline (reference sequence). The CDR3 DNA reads TGTGCCAGCAGCTTTAGCAGGGAGAGGGAAAAACTGTTTTTT. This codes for CASSFSREREKLFF.

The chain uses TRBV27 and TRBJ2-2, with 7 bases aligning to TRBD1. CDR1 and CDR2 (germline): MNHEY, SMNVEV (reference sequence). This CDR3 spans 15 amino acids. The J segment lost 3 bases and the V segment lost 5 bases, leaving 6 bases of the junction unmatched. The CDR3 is CASSPWDRYTGELFF. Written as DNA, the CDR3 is TGTGCCAGCAGTCCATGGGACAGATACACCGGGGAGCTGTTTTTT.

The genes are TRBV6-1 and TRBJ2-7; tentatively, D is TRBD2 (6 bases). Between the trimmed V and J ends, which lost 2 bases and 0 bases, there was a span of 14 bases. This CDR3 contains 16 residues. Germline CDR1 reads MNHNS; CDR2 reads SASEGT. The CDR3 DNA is TGTGCCAGCAGTGAATTGGGGGACGGGGGCTCCTACGAGCAGTACTTC. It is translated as CASSELGDGGSYEQYF.

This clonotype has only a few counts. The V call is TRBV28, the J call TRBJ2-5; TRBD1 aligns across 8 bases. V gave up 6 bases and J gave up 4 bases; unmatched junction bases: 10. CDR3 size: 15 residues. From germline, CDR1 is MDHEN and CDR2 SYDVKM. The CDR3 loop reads CASSDDRGGRETQYF. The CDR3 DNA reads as TGTGCCAGCAGCGATGACAGGGGTGGGAGAGAGACCCAGTACTTC.

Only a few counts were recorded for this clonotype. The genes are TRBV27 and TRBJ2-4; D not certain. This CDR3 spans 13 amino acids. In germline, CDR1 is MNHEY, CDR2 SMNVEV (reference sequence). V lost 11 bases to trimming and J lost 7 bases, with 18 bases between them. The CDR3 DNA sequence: TGTGCCGCCTCCCCTGGTGCAGAGAACATTCAGTACTTC. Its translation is CAASPGAENIQYF.

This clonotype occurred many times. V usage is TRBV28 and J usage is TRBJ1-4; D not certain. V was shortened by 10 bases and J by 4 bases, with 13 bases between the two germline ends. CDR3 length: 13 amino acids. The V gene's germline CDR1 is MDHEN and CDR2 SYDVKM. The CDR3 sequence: CATHGQSNEKLFF. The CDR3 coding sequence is TGTGCCACCCACGGGCAGAGTAATGAAAAACTGTTTTTT.

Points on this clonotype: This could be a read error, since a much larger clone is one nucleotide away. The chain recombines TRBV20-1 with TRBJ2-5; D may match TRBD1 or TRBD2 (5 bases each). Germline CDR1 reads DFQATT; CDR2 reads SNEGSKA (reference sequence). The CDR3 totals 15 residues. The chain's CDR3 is CSATPGRTNQETQYF. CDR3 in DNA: TGCAGTGCTACACCGGGACGCACAAACCAGGAGACCCAGTACTTC.

This CDR3 reads CASSLWYRETQYF. DNA for the CDR3: TGTGCCAGCAGCTTGTGGTACCGAGAGACCCAGTACTTC. The V gene is TRBV5-6, the J gene TRBJ2-5; D not certain. V shed 1 base and J shed 4 bases, with 8 bases lying between them. The CDR3 is 13 amino acids. The germline V gene has CDR1 SGHDT and CDR2 YYEEEE.

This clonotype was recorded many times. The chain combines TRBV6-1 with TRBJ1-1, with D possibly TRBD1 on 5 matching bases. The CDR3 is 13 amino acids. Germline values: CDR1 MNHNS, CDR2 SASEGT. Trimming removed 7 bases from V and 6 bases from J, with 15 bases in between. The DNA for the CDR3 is TGTGCCAGCAAGACGGGCGGGACCCCTGAAGCTTTCTTT. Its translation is CASKTGGTPEAFF.

For the CDR3, the DNA is TGTGCCATCAGTGAGTCGAACCAGTGGTCTAGCACAGATACGCAGTATTTT. Translated: CAISESNQWSSTDTQYF. The V and J genes are TRBV10-3 and TRBJ2-3; no definite D call. The germline V and J ends were trimmed by 0 bases and 0 bases, with 13 bases remaining between them. Per germline, CDR1 ENHRY and CDR2 SYGVKD. The CDR3 totals 17 residues.

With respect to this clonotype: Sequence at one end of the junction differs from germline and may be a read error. The CDR3 sequence is CATRAGDTGEPFF. The CDR3 DNA reads as TGTGCCACCAGAGCGGGAGACACCGGGGAGCCGTTTTTT. The J gene is TRBJ2-2, the V gene TRBV24-1; 8 bases are a match to TRBD2. The CDR3 consists of 13 residues. Per germline, CDR1 KGHDR and CDR2 SFDVKD.

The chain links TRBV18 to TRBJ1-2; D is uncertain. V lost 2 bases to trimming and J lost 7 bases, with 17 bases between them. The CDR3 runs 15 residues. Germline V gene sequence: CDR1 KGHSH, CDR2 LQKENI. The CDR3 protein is CASSPAPTSLGGYTF. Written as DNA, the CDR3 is TGTGCCAGCTCACCAGCACCCACCTCACTCGGTGGCTACACCTTC.